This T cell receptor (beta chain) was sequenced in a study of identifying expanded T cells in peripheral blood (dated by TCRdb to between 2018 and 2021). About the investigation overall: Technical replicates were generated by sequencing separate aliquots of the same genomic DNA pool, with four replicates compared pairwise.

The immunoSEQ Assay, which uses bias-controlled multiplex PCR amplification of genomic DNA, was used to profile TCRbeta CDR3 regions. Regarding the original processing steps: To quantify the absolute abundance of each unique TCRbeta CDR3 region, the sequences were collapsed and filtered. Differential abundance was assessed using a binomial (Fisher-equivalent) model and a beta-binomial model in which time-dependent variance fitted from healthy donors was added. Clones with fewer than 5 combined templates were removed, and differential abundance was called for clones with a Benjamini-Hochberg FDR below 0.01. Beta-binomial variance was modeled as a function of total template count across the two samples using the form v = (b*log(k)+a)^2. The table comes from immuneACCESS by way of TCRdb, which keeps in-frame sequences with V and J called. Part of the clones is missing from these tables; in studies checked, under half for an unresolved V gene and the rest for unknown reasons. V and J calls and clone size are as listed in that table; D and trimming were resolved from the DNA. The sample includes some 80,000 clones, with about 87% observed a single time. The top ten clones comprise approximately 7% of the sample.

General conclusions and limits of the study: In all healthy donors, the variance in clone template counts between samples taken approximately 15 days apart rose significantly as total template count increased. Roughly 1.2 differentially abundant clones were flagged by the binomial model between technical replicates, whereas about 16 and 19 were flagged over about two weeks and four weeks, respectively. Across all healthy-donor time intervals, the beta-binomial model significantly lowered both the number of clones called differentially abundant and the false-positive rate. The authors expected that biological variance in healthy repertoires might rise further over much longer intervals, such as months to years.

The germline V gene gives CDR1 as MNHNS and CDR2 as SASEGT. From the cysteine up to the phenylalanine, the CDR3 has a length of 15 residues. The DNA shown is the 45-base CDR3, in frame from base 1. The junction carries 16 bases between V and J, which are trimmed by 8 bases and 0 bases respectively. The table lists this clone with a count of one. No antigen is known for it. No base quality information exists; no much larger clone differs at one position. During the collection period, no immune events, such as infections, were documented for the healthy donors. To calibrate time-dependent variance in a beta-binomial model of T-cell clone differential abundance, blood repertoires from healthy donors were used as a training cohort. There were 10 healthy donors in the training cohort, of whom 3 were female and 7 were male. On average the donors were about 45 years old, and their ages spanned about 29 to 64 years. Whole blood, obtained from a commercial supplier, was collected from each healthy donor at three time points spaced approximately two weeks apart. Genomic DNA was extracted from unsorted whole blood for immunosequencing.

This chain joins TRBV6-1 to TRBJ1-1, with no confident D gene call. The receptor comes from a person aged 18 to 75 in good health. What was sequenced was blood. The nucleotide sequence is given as TGTGCCAGCGGCAGGCAGTACATCATGAACACTGAAGCTTTCTTT. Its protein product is CASGRQYIMNTEAFF.